The clone carrying this T cell receptor beta chain was seen repeatedly, ten times or more. What it recognizes is unknown. The missing CDR3 end, 3 residues past where the read stops, is filled in from the germline J gene. Trimming left V 3 bases short and J 1 base short, with 19 bases between. The CDR3 totals 17 residues. This table comes from immunoSEQ multiplex PCR, and its TCRdb copy is limited to in-frame clones, with some not included. This repertoire lists about 81,000 clones without singletons; around 0.8% sits in the top ten. The data originate from a study of T cell clonality in common variable immunodeficiency. Overall study results and limits: TCRbeta clonality was increased in CVID versus healthy controls.

The source of this sequence is a person aged 18 to 70 in good health. This chain joins TRBV12-3 or TRBV12-4 and TRBJ2-7; possibly TRBD2 for D (6 bases). Input material: peripheral blood mononuclear cells. The CDR3 reads CASSLAGLSGASYEQYF. The sequenced part of the CDR3 DNA is TGTGCCAGCAGTTTGGCGGGGTTGTCGGGAGCATCCTACGAG.